Below are 10 T cell receptor beta chains sequenced from a single sample in a study of regulatory T cells in long-lasting Graves disease. Noted time point: persistent/refractory GD, antithyroid drugs over 5 years with positive TRAb. After RNA was extracted from PBMCs, the TCR library was made from it. Arm-PCR of CDR3 regions with iRepertoire HTBI primers generated TCR beta libraries. TCRdb reprocessed the multiplex PCR reads with MiXCR, giving one entry per CDR3 protein. The sample lists hundreds of thousands of distinct CDR3 sequences; about 30% were seen once. The starting material was peripheral blood mononuclear cells (PBMCs), obtained when the disease was refractory, from a patient treated with antithyroid drugs. These TCRs come from a female donor with Graves disease.

This clonotype was observed a few times. The chain has TRBV20-1 and TRBJ2-3; 7 bases are a match to TRBD2. Per germline, CDR1 DFQATT and CDR2 SNEGSKA (reference sequence). CDR3 length equals 15 residues. Trimming removed 3 bases from V and 2 bases from J; junction bases left unmatched: 8. CDR3 coding DNA: TGCAGTGCTAGCGACTCTGGGGACTACACAGATACGCAGTATTTT. Its protein is CSASDSGDYTDTQYF.

The CDR3 is CASRSSGSYYGYTF. The CDR3 DNA sequence: TGTGCCAGTAGGAGCTCCGGGTCCTACTATGGCTACACCTTC. The chain is built from TRBV19 and TRBJ1-2; D gene unclear. The CDR3 consists of 14 residues. Germline V gene lookup returns CDR1 LNHDA and CDR2 SQIVND (reference sequence). V gave up 6 bases and J gave up 3 bases, with 14 bases separating them. The complete variable domain, with remaining parts taken from reference TRBV19 and TRBJ1-2, reads DGGITQSPKYLFRKEGQNVTLSCEQNLNHDAMYWYRQDPGQGLRLIYYSQIVNDFQKGDIAEGYSVSREKKESFPLTVTSAQKNPTAFYLCASRSSGSYYGYTFGSGTRLTVV.

The chain recombines TRBV4-1 with TRBJ1-5; D unclear. Trimming shortened V by 3 bases and J by 2 bases, and 14 bases separated the two germline ends. The CDR3 is 16 residues long. Germline CDR1 and CDR2: MGHRA and YSYEKL. As DNA, the CDR3 is TGCGCCAGCAGCCAGCGGGCCGCGGACGGCAATCAGCCCCAGCATTTT. It codes for CASSQRAADGNQPQHF.

V usage is TRBV20-1 and J usage is TRBJ1-2; tentative D call: TRBD1 (5 bases). Deletions cut 1 base from V and 6 bases from J, with 12 bases between. The CDR3 loop spans 13 amino acids. CDR1 is DFQATT, CDR2 SNEGSKA, per germline (reference sequence). The CDR3 reads CSARVPRVNGYTF. CDR3 bases: TGCAGTGCTAGAGTTCCCAGGGTAAATGGCTACACCTTC.

The chain has TRBV28 and TRBJ1-6; D ambiguous. Trimming cost V 5 bases and J 6 bases, with 11 bases left between them. The CDR3 is made up of 14 amino acids. Per germline, CDR1 MDHEN and CDR2 SYDVKM. In DNA, the CDR3 is TGTGCCAGCAGTCGTTACACGGTTAATTCACCCCTCCACTTT. This encodes CASSRYTVNSPLHF.

In this sample, this clonotype turned up many times. The V call is TRBV28, the J call TRBJ2-7; 11 bases are a match to TRBD2. Germline loops: CDR1 MDHEN, CDR2 SYDVKM. This CDR3 comprises 15 residues. With 7 bases clipped from V and 3 bases from J, the junction kept 8 bases outside the gene matches. CDR3 sequence (DNA): TGTGCCAGCACCATAACTAGCGGGAGCAGCTACGAGCAGTACTTC. Translated, it gives CASTITSGSSYEQYF.

V is TRBV6-2 or TRBV6-3 and J is TRBJ1-3; D not resolved. CDR1 and CDR2 (germline): MNHEY, SVGEGT. Trimming took 6 bases from V and 0 from J, leaving 18 bases between them. The CDR3 spans 17 residues. The CDR3 sequence is CASRGSTVVHSGNTIYF. The CDR3 DNA sequence: TGTGCCAGCAGGGGGTCAACGGTTGTCCACTCTGGAAACACCATATATTTT.

The chain is built from TRBV15 and TRBJ1-2; D is unresolved. The length of the CDR3 is 15 residues. The V end lost 0 bases, the J end lost 5 bases, and 13 bases lay between the germline ends. Per the germline V gene, CDR1 is LNHNV and CDR2 is YYDKDF (reference sequence). The DNA of the CDR3 is TGTGCCACCAGCAGAGATCGGGCGGGAATTTATGGCTACACCTTC. Translated: CATSRDRAGIYGYTF.

The chain carries TRBV29-1 and TRBJ1-2; 9 nucleotides align to TRBD1. CDR1 SQVTM and CDR2 ANQGSEA come from the germline V gene. The CDR3 is 13 residues long. The junction had 4 bases not matched to a gene; V was cut back by 4 bases and J by 4 bases. The CDR3 sequence: CSVVGTGSYGYTF. For the CDR3, the DNA is TGCAGCGTTGTGGGGACAGGGTCCTATGGCTACACCTTC. Together with reference TRBV29-1 and TRBJ1-2, the CDR3 gives the full variable domain: SAVISQKPSRDICQRGTSLTIQCQVDSQVTMMFWYRQQPGQSLTLIATANQGSEATYESGFVIDKFPISRPNLTFSTLTVSNMSPEDSSIYLCSVVGTGSYGYTFGSGTRLTVV.

The chain joins TRBV6-2 or TRBV6-3 to TRBJ1-5, with no clear D. From germline, CDR1 is MNHEY and CDR2 SVGEGT. Trimming removed 8 bases from V and 7 bases from J, with 9 bases in between. This CDR3 has 11 amino acids. CDR3 sequence (DNA): TGTGCCAGCGGACCCATACAGCCCCAGCATTTT. Its translation is CASGPIQPQHF.